The present T cell receptor (beta chain) was sequenced within a study of beta chain features in type 1 diabetes. The sample holds a few counts of this clone. The isolated RNA, all of it, was reverse transcribed, so expressed TCRB transcripts were what got sequenced. TCRdb keeps only in-frame clones here, not all; method: immunoSEQ multiplex PCR. Of more than 150,000 clones in the sample, around 13% were seen once. Germline loops: CDR1 SGHTA, CDR2 FQGTGA. There are 13 residues in the CDR3. Between the trimmed V and J ends, which lost 3 bases and 3 bases, there was a span of 8 bases. Naive, central memory, regulatory and stem cell-like memory cells within the CD4+ compartment were sorted using CD45RO/CCR7/CD25/CD127/CD95/CD27.

Sequencing used central memory CD4+ T cells from blood. The chain uses TRBV7-3 and TRBJ2-5; no firm D call. This sequence was found in a woman younger than 30 in good health. This chain's CDR3 is CASSLGSKETQYF. The CDR3 DNA reads as TGTGCCAGCAGCTTGGGCAGTAAAGAGACCCAGTACTTC.